These T cell receptor beta chains were read from a single sample in a study of T cell responses to AZD1222 COVID-19 vaccine. Measured with immunoSEQ multiplex PCR; TCRdb has only the in-frame clones, and not every one. The sample includes approximately 150,000 clones, 85% to 95% seen only once; the top ten take about 1%. The sequences come from peripheral blood, collected on day 0 of AZD1222 vaccination. The receptor source for this set is an adult in good health. CDR3s include the opening cysteine and the closing phenylalanine or tryptophan. The order of the fields is V gene, D gene, clone size, J gene, CDR3 length, CDR3 DNA, CDR3 protein. A D gene is named only where the DNA matches it firmly. Expanded clones are given a class, and other clones once, few, many or no size at all.

V: TRBV4-2
D: TRBD1
size: NA
J: TRBJ1-4
length: 15
DNA: TGTGCCAGCAGCCACTCGGGACAGGGAAGGGAAAAACTGTTTTTT
CDR3: CASSHSGQGREKLFF

V: TRBV7-8
D: NA
size: NA
J: TRBJ1-3
length: 14
DNA: TGTGCCAGCAGCTTAGGGACGTACCGAAACACCATATATTTT
CDR3: CASSLGTYRNTIYF

V: TRBV9
D: NA
size: NA
J: TRBJ2-1
length: 14
DNA: TGTGCCAGCACCCTTTCGAGCTCCTACAATGAGCAGTTCTTC
CDR3: CASTLSSSYNEQFF

V: TRBV6-4
D: NA
size: NA
J: TRBJ1-5
length: 20
DNA: TGTGCCAGCAGTGAGCTCCTTACGGGAGTGGTTAGGCATAGCAATCAGCCCCAGCATTTT
CDR3: CASSELLTGVVRHSNQPQHF

V: TRBV3-1/TRBV3-2
D: NA
size: NA
J: TRBJ2-1
length: 14
DNA: TGTGCCAGCAGCCAAAGAGGCTCCTACAATGAGCAGTTCTTC
CDR3: CASSQRGSYNEQFF

V: TRBV29-1
D: TRBD2
size: NA
J: TRBJ2-5
length: 12
DNA: TGCAGCGCCCTGGGGGGGTCGGAGACCCAGTACTTC
CDR3: CSALGGSETQYF

V: TRBV4-3
D: NA
size: NA
J: TRBJ2-1
length: 14
DNA: TGCGCCAGCAGCCAAGGACTAGAAGACAATGAGCAGTTCTTC
CDR3: CASSQGLEDNEQFF

V: TRBV6-1
D: NA
size: once
J: TRBJ1-4
length: 14
DNA: TGTGCCAGCAGTGAAGTGGGCCCAAGCGAAAAACTGTTTTTT
CDR3: CASSEVGPSEKLFF

V: TRBV18
D: NA
size: NA
J: TRBJ1-1
length: 14
DNA: TGTGCCAGCTCCGTGGGCCAGGGGCACACTGAAGCTTTCTTT
CDR3: CASSVGQGHTEAFF

V: TRBV20-1
D: NA
size: NA
J: TRBJ1-1
length: 11
DNA: TGCAGTGCTAGAGATAGAACTGAAGCTTTCTTT
CDR3: CSARDRTEAFF

V: TRBV24-1
D: TRBD2
size: NA
J: TRBJ2-3
length: 17
DNA: TGTGCCACCAGTGATTTATCCAGCGGGGGTTACACAGATACGCAGTATTTT
CDR3: CATSDLSSGGYTDTQYF

V: TRBV5-1
D: NA
size: NA
J: TRBJ2-3
length: 14
DNA: TGCGCCAGCAGCTTCTTTCCGGGGGAAGATACGCAGTATTTT
CDR3: CASSFFPGEDTQYF

V: TRBV28
D: NA
size: once
J: TRBJ1-2
length: 12
DNA: TGTGCCAGTCTAGAGGGAAGGTATGGCTACACCTTC
CDR3: CASLEGRYGYTF

V: TRBV4-1
D: NA
size: few
J: TRBJ1-5
length: 12
DNA: TGCGCCAGCAGCCAAGGAGACCAGCCCCAGCATTTT
CDR3: CASSQGDQPQHF

V: TRBV6-5
D: TRBD1
size: NA
J: TRBJ2-7
length: 14
DNA: TGTGCCAGCAAGCTGGGACAGGCAAGCTACGAGCAGTACTTC
CDR3: CASKLGQASYEQYF

V: TRBV9
D: NA
size: once
J: TRBJ1-1
length: 13
DNA: TGTGCCAGCAGCGTACGACTTAACACTGAAGCTTTCTTT
CDR3: CASSVRLNTEAFF

V: TRBV30
D: TRBD1
size: NA
J: TRBJ1-5
length: 14
DNA: TGTGCCTGGTCCGGGACAGGGGGTTATCAGCCCCAGCATTTT
CDR3: CAWSGTGGYQPQHF

V: TRBV6-5
D: NA
size: NA
J: TRBJ1-1
length: 13
DNA: TGTGCCAGCACCGCGGTGGCCCGGGCTGAAGCTTTCTTT
CDR3: CASTAVARAEAFF

V: TRBV5-6
D: TRBD2
size: NA
J: TRBJ2-7
length: 14
DNA: TGTGCCAGCAGCTTGGTTGCGGGGGCCTACGAGCAGTACTTC
CDR3: CASSLVAGAYEQYF

V: TRBV28
D: NA
size: NA
J: TRBJ1-5
length: 16
DNA: TGTGCCAGCAGTTTATGGGGAGGGGGTGACAATCAGCCCCAGCATTTT
CDR3: CASSLWGGGDNQPQHF

V: TRBV6-1
D: TRBD1
size: NA
J: TRBJ2-7
length: 15
DNA: TGTGCCAGCAGTGAAGGGCAGGGGGCCCCCTACGAGCAGTACTTC
CDR3: CASSEGQGAPYEQYF

V: TRBV24-1
D: NA
size: NA
J: TRBJ1-5
length: 14
DNA: TGTGCCACCAGTGATCCAGGGAAAAATCAGTCCCAGCATTTT
CDR3: CATSDPGKNQSQHF

V: TRBV10-3
D: TRBD1
size: NA
J: TRBJ1-2
length: 17
DNA: TGTGCCATCAGTGACCGCCAGCGAGGACAGGGGGCCTATGGCTACACCTTC
CDR3: CAISDRQRGQGAYGYTF

V: TRBV28
D: NA
size: NA
J: TRBJ1-4
length: 12
DNA: TGTGCCAGCAGCCCCGGGAATGAAAAACTGTTTTTT
CDR3: CASSPGNEKLFF

V: TRBV19
D: TRBD1
size: NA
J: TRBJ2-2
length: 14
DNA: TGTGCCAGTACTCTAGACAGGGTGGCCGGGGAGCTGTTTTTT
CDR3: CASTLDRVAGELFF

V: TRBV21-1
D: NA
size: NA
J: TRBJ2-1
length: 20
DNA: TGTGCCAGCAGCCCCCAGGATTCTGGGACACCAACGAGCTCCTACAATGAGCAGTTCTTC
CDR3: CASSPQDSGTPTSSYNEQFF

V: TRBV7-2
D: NA
size: NA
J: TRBJ2-7
length: 15
DNA: TGTGCCAGCAGCCCCTACGGCGGAAAACAATACGAGCAGTACTTC
CDR3: CASSPYGGKQYEQYF

V: TRBV30
D: TRBD1
size: NA
J: TRBJ1-1
length: 17
DNA: TGTGCCTGGAGCGAAGGGACAGGGGGTCCGGCGAACACTGAAGCTTTCTTT
CDR3: CAWSEGTGGPANTEAFF

V: TRBV7-9
D: TRBD1
size: once
J: TRBJ1-5
length: 15
DNA: TGTGCCAGCAGCTGGGGACAGGGAGGGAATCAGCCCCAGCATTTT
CDR3: CASSWGQGGNQPQHF

V: TRBV12-3/TRBV12-4
D: NA
size: NA
J: TRBJ1-1
length: 13
DNA: TGTGCCAGCAATCTTGCCTTTCAAGGGCAAGCTTTCTTT
CDR3: CASNLAFQGQAFF

V: TRBV14
D: TRBD2
size: NA
J: TRBJ2-1
length: 15
DNA: TGTGCCAGCAGCCAAGCGGGGGGAACCTACAATGAGCAGTTCTTC
CDR3: CASSQAGGTYNEQFF

V: TRBV7-9
D: TRBD2
size: NA
J: TRBJ2-1
length: 15
DNA: TGTGCCAGCGGCGCTCTAGCGGGGTCCTTCAATGAGCAGTTCTTC
CDR3: CASGALAGSFNEQFF

V: TRBV20-1
D: NA
size: NA
J: TRBJ2-1
length: 11
DNA: TGCAGCGCGCCGTCAGGAACGGAGCAGTTCTTC
CDR3: CSAPSGTEQFF

V: TRBV2
D: NA
size: NA
J: TRBJ1-1
length: 13
DNA: TGTGCCAGCAAAATTGAGTTGAACACTGAAGCTTTCTTT
CDR3: CASKIELNTEAFF

V: TRBV7-2
D: NA
size: NA
J: TRBJ1-6
length: 12
DNA: TGTGCCAGCAGCTTAGACAGACGATCCCTCCACTTT
CDR3: CASSLDRRSLHF

V: TRBV5-8
D: NA
size: NA
J: TRBJ2-3
length: 16
DNA: TGTGCCAGCAGCCTCCCGGGGGCGGGAGGCACAGATACGCAGTATTTT
CDR3: CASSLPGAGGTDTQYF

V: TRBV6-5
D: TRBD1
size: NA
J: TRBJ2-5
length: 15
DNA: TGTGCCAGCAGCTGGACAGGGGGGATCCAAGAGACCCAGTACTTC
CDR3: CASSWTGGIQETQYF

V: TRBV6-1
D: NA
size: NA
J: TRBJ1-2
length: 12
DNA: TGTGCCAGCAGTGAAGGGGGGGTCGGCTACACCTTC
CDR3: CASSEGGVGYTF

V: TRBV6-2/TRBV6-3
D: NA
size: NA
J: TRBJ1-5
length: 15
DNA: TGTGCCAGCAGTTCGCCAGGGTATAGCAATCAGCCCCAGCATTTT
CDR3: CASSSPGYSNQPQHF

V: TRBV30
D: NA
size: NA
J: TRBJ2-4
length: 14
DNA: TGTGCCTGGGGAGGACAGCTAGCCAAAAACATTCAGTACTTC
CDR3: CAWGGQLAKNIQYF

V: TRBV19
D: NA
size: NA
J: TRBJ1-6
length: 14
DNA: TGTGCCAGTAGTATAAAAGGAGTCGGTTCACCCCTCCACTTT
CDR3: CASSIKGVGSPLHF

V: TRBV18
D: NA
size: NA
J: TRBJ2-7
length: 14
DNA: TGTGCCAGCTCACCACCGGGGCTGGGCTACGAGCAGTACTTC
CDR3: CASSPPGLGYEQYF

V: TRBV30
D: TRBD2
size: once
J: TRBJ2-5
length: 15
DNA: TGTGCCTGGAGATCGGGACTAACCCCCGGGGAGACCCAGTACTTC
CDR3: CAWRSGLTPGETQYF

V: TRBV30
D: NA
size: NA
J: TRBJ1-5
length: 14
DNA: TGTGCCTGGAGTGTACTAGCAGGGAATCAGCCCCAGCATTTT
CDR3: CAWSVLAGNQPQHF

V: TRBV28
D: TRBD1
size: once
J: TRBJ1-2
length: 13
DNA: TGTGCCAGCAGTTTGCCTCAGGGGGGAGGCTACACCTTC
CDR3: CASSLPQGGGYTF

V: TRBV2
D: TRBD1
size: NA
J: TRBJ2-3
length: 14
DNA: TGTGCCAGCAGCCGACAGGGGATGACGGATACGCAGTATTTT
CDR3: CASSRQGMTDTQYF

V: TRBV5-1
D: NA
size: NA
J: TRBJ1-1
length: 14
DNA: TGCGCCAGCAGCCAGCTGAAGATGAACACTGAAGCTTTCTTT
CDR3: CASSQLKMNTEAFF

V: TRBV5-4
D: NA
size: NA
J: TRBJ1-2
length: 14
DNA: TGTGCCAGCACCCTTTCCACGTCTCCCTATGGCTACACCTTC
CDR3: CASTLSTSPYGYTF

V: TRBV5-1
D: NA
size: NA
J: TRBJ2-4
length: 14
DNA: TGCGCCAGCAGCTTGGAGAGAACTAAAAACATTCAGTACTTC
CDR3: CASSLERTKNIQYF

V: TRBV19
D: TRBD1
size: NA
J: TRBJ2-4
length: 16
DNA: TGTGCCAGTAGTATTCATCGAGAGGGGGCAGAAAACATTCAGTACTTC
CDR3: CASSIHREGAENIQYF

V: TRBV30
D: NA
size: NA
J: TRBJ1-3
length: 15
DNA: TGTGCCTGGAGTGAGGCAGCCCTATTGGGAAACACCATATATTTT
CDR3: CAWSEAALLGNTIYF

V: TRBV28
D: TRBD1
size: NA
J: TRBJ1-2
length: 15
DNA: TGTGCCAGCAGTTACAGGGGGCTGGGTAACTATGGCTACACCTTC
CDR3: CASSYRGLGNYGYTF

V: TRBV7-3
D: NA
size: NA
J: TRBJ2-5
length: 14
DNA: TGTACCAGCAGCTTTGGCCCCTCGCCCGGGACCCAGTACTTC
CDR3: CTSSFGPSPGTQYF

V: TRBV10-1
D: TRBD1
size: NA
J: TRBJ1-4
length: 14
DNA: TGCGCCAGCAGTGACGGGACAGGGACAGGAAAACTGTTTTTT
CDR3: CASSDGTGTGKLFF

V: TRBV18
D: TRBD2
size: NA
J: TRBJ2-3
length: 18
DNA: TGTGCCAGCTCTCCCAGTCCTCGACTAGCGGGGAGCACAGATACGCAGTATTTT
CDR3: CASSPSPRLAGSTDTQYF

V: TRBV2
D: NA
size: NA
J: TRBJ2-7
length: 11
DNA: TGTGCCAGCGGGAAATCCTACGAGCAGTACTTC
CDR3: CASGKSYEQYF

V: TRBV4-1
D: NA
size: NA
J: TRBJ1-1
length: 17
DNA: TGCGCCAGCAGCCACGTGTCAATAGGGGGGCTGCCCACTGAAGCTTTCTTT
CDR3: CASSHVSIGGLPTEAFF

V: TRBV7-3
D: NA
size: once
J: TRBJ2-5
length: 14
DNA: TGTGCCAGCAGCAAGGTGGGACAACAAGAGACCCAGTACTTC
CDR3: CASSKVGQQETQYF